This is a list of T cell receptor beta chains from one sample in a study of beta chain features in type 1 diabetes. Data came from immunoSEQ multiplex PCR; TCRdb stores just in-frame clones and leaves some out. The sample shows 250,000 to 300,000 clones, 13% to 15% of them seen only once. Sequenced material: naive CD4+ T cells from blood. Receptors were obtained from a man under 40 with type 1 diabetes. Each CDR3 is given with its conserved first and last residue. Fields, in order: clone size, J gene, V gene, D gene, CDR3 protein, CDR3 DNA. A D gene is named only where the DNA matches it firmly. Where a row states a size, it is once, few, many or the class of an expanded clone; other rows omit it.

. TRBJ1-2 TRBV6-5 . CASRDSHYGYTF TGTGCCAGCAGGGACAGCCACTATGGCTACACCTTC
. TRBJ2-5 TRBV2 TRBD1 CASSAGTGGQETQYF TGTGCCAGCAGTGCCGGGACAGGGGGACAAGAGACCCAGTACTTC
few TRBJ2-7 TRBV5-4 . CASSFPGIGYEQYF TGTGCCAGCAGCTTCCCGGGAATAGGCTACGAGCAGTACTTC
few TRBJ2-7 TRBV5-1 . CASSLSGSSYEQYF TGCGCCAGCAGCTTGTCTGGCAGCTCCTACGAGCAGTACTTC
few TRBJ2-1 TRBV28 . CASSPRQVSDEQFF TGTGCCAGCAGCCCAAGACAGGTCAGCGATGAGCAGTTCTTC
. TRBJ1-2 TRBV4-1 TRBD1 CASTIFPTGGNYGYTF TGCGCCAGCACAATTTTTCCTACAGGGGGCAACTATGGCTACACCTTC
few TRBJ2-5 TRBV6-5 . CASSYSLGQGETQYF TGTGCCAGCAGTTACTCCCTGGGGCAGGGGGAGACCCAGTACTTC
few TRBJ2-7 TRBV6-1 . CASSDNTYEQYF TGTGCCAGCAGTGATAATACCTACGAGCAGTACTTC
. TRBJ2-3 TRBV7-8 . CASSLRSLRHPFTDTQYF TGTGCCAGCAGCTTAAGGTCTTTGAGACACCCTTTCACAGATACGCAGTATTTT
few TRBJ2-5 TRBV28 . CASTLGGEETQYF TGTGCCAGCACCCTAGGGGGGGAAGAGACCCAGTACTTC
. TRBJ2-1 TRBV28 TRBD2 CASGLARNNEQFF TGTGCCAGCGGACTAGCGAGAAACAATGAGCAGTTCTTC
. TRBJ2-1 TRBV28 . CASSEQGRSSYNEQFF TGTGCCAGCAGTGAACAGGGCCGGAGCTCCTACAATGAGCAGTTCTTC
few TRBJ1-3 TRBV4-2 . CASSQDGHPSGNTIYF TGTGCCAGCAGCCAAGACGGACATCCGTCTGGAAACACCATATATTTT
few TRBJ2-3 TRBV7-9 TRBD2 CASSFATSGSTDTQYF TGTGCCAGCAGCTTTGCGACTAGCGGAAGCACAGATACGCAGTATTTT
few TRBJ1-4 TRBV30 TRBD1 CAWSADRAIGKLFF TGTGCCTGGAGTGCGGACAGGGCGATAGGAAAACTGTTTTTT
. TRBJ2-1 TRBV2 . CASTVSPTRFNEQFF TGTGCCAGCACCGTAAGTCCAACAAGATTTAATGAGCAGTTCTTC
. TRBJ2-5 TRBV11-2 TRBD1 CASSLDREETQYF TGTGCCAGCAGCCTCGACAGGGAAGAAACCCAGTACTTC
few TRBJ2-6 TRBV19 TRBD1 CASMTGRGAGANVLTF TGTGCCAGTATGACAGGGCGTGGGGCTGGGGCCAACGTCCTGACTTTC
. TRBJ2-1 TRBV5-1 . CASSSYTSYNEQFF TGCGCCAGCAGCTCCTATACCTCCTACAATGAGCAGTTCTTC
. TRBJ2-7 TRBV18 TRBD1 CASSPQGAYEQYF TGTGCCAGCTCCCCCCAGGGGGCCTACGAGCAGTACTTC
. TRBJ2-4 TRBV6-6 . CASRAAPDTQYF TGTGCCAGCAGGGCCGCCCCAGATACTCAGTACTTC
few TRBJ2-1 TRBV5-1 . CASSLSVRGDYNEQFF TGCGCCAGCAGCTTATCGGTCAGGGGAGACTACAATGAGCAGTTCTTC
. TRBJ2-7 TRBV19 . CASSRDTIYEQYF TGTGCCAGTTCCCGGGACACGATCTACGAGCAGTACTTC
few TRBJ2-5 TRBV11-2 . CASSLQTHQETQYF TGTGCCAGCAGCTTACAGACACATCAAGAGACCCAGTACTTC
few TRBJ2-5 TRBV28 . CASSFPGTSETQYF TGTGCCAGCAGTTTCCCCGGGACTTCCGAGACCCAGTACTTC
few TRBJ2-7 TRBV5-4 TRBD1 CAGGDRGSSYEQYF TGTGCCGGAGGGGACAGGGGGAGCTCCTACGAGCAGTACTTC
few TRBJ1-4 TRBV14 . CASSLLQEESEKLFF TGTGCCAGCAGCCTATTACAGGAAGAAAGTGAAAAACTGTTTTTT
. TRBJ1-3 TRBV6-5 . CATMRGSGNTIYF TGTGCCACGATGAGAGGCTCTGGAAACACCATATATTTT
. TRBJ2-2 TRBV5-6 TRBD2 CASSRTSGKNTGELFF TGTGCCAGCAGCCGTACTAGCGGGAAGAACACCGGGGAGCTGTTTTTT
few TRBJ1-2 TRBV2 . CASGPTSGDGYTF TGTGCCAGCGGCCCGACCTCAGGGGATGGCTACACCTTC